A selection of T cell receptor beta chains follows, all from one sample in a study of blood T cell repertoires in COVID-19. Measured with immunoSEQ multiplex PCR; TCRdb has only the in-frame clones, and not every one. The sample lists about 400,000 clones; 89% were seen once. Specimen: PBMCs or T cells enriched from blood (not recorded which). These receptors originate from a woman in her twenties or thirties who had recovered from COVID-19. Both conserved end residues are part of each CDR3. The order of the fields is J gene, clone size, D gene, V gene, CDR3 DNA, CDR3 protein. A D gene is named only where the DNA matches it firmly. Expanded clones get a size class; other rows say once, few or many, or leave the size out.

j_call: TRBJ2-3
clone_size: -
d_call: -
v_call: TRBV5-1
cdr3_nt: TGCGCCAGCAGCTTGCTAGCGCAAGCGACCACCGATACGCAGTATTTT
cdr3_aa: CASSLLAQATTDTQYF

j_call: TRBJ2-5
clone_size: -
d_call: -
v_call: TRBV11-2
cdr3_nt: TGTGCCAGCAGTTGGATGAGGCTAGCGCAAGAGACCCAGTACTTC
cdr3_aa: CASSWMRLAQETQYF

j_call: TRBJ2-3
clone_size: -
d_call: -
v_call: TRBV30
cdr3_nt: TGTGCCTGGAGTTGGAGGCATACGCAGTATTTT
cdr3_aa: CAWSWRHTQYF

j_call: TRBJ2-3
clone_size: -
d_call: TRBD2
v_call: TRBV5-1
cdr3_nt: TGCGCCAGCGGAACACTAGCGGGAGGGAGGACAGATACGCAGTATTTT
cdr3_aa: CASGTLAGGRTDTQYF

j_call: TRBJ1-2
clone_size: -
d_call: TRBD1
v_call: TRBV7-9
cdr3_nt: TGTGCCAGCAGCTTAGAAGCAACAGGGGAAGGGGGCTACACCTTC
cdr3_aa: CASSLEATGEGGYTF

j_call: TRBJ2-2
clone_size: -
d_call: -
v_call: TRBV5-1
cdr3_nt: TGCGCCAGCAGCTTGCAGGGGCGGGTTCCCGGGGAGCTGTTTTTT
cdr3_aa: CASSLQGRVPGELFF

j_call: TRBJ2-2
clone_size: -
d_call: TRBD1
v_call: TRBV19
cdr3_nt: TGTGCCAGTAGCCTCCCCGTCGGGACAGGGTTCGCCGGGGAGCTGTTTTTT
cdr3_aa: CASSLPVGTGFAGELFF

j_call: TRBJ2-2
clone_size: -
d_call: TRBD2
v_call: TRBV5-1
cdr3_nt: TGCGCCAGCAGCCTGGGACTAGCGGGGGCCGTGAACACCGGGGAGCTGTTTTTT
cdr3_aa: CASSLGLAGAVNTGELFF

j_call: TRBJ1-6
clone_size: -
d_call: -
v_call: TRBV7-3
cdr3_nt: TGTGCCAGCAGCTCGAACTTAAATTCACCCCTCCACTTT
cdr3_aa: CASSSNLNSPLHF

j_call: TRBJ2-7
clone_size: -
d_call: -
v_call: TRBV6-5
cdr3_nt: TGTGCCAGCAGTTACTCTGTTCCAGGAACGTCCTACGAGCAGTACTTC
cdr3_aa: CASSYSVPGTSYEQYF

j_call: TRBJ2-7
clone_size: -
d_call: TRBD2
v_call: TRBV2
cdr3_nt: TGTGCCAGCACCGGGAGGACCTACGAGCAGTACTTC
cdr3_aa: CASTGRTYEQYF

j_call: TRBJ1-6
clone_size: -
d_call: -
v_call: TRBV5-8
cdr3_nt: TGTGCCAGCAGCCGGACTGGGGCAGGGAGGAATTCACCCCTCCACTTT
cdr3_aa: CASSRTGAGRNSPLHF

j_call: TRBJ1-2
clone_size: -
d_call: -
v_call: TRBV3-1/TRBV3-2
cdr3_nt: TGTGCCAGCAGCCAAGGGTCAGCTAACTATGGCTACACCTTC
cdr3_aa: CASSQGSANYGYTF

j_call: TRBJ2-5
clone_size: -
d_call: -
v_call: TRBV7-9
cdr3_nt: TGTGCCAGCAGCTTAGGGAGAAAGCTACAAGAGACCCAGTACTTC
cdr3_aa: CASSLGRKLQETQYF

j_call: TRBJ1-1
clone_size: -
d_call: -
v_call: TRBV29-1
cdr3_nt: TGCAGCGTTGCGTCCCAGGGCACTGAAGCTTTCTTT
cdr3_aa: CSVASQGTEAFF

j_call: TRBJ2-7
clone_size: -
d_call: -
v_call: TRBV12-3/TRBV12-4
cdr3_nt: TGTGCCAGCAGTTTACTAGGTTACGAGCAGTACTTC
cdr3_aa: CASSLLGYEQYF

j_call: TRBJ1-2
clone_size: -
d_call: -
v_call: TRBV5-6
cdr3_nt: TGTGCCAGCAGCCGCTCCGGGGGCTATGGCTACACCTTC
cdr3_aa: CASSRSGGYGYTF

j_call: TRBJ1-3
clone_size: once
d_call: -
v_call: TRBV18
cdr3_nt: TGTGCCAGCTCACCATCAGCCGGGAGGACCGGAAACACCATATATTTT
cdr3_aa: CASSPSAGRTGNTIYF

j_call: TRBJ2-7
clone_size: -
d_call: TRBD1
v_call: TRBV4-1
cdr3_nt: TGCGCCAGCAGCCGAATAGATAGACAGGGTTCCTACGAGCAGTACTTC
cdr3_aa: CASSRIDRQGSYEQYF

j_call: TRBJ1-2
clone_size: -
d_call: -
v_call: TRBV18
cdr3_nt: TGTGCCAGCTCACCTATCACGGGGGTTTATGGCTACACCTTC
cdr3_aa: CASSPITGVYGYTF

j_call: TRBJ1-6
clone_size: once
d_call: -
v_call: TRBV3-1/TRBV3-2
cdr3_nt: TGTGCCAGCAGCCAAGCGCACAGTAATTCACCCCTCCACTTT
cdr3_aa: CASSQAHSNSPLHF

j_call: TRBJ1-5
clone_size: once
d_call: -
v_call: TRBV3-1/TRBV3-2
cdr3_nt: TGTGCCAGCAGCCGGGGGGGAAATCAGCCCCAGCATTTT
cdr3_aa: CASSRGGNQPQHF

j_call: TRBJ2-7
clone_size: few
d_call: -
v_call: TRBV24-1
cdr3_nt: TGTGCCACCAGTGATTGCGATAGCATAGCGGACGAGCAGTACTTC
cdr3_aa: CATSDCDSIADEQYF

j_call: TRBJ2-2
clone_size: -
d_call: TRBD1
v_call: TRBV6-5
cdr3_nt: TGTGCCAGCAGCAGACAGGGGGAAATCGGGGAGCTGTTTTTT
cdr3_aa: CASSRQGEIGELFF

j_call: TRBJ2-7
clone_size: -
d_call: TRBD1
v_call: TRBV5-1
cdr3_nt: TGCGCCAGCAGCTTCGGGGACAGGGAGCGCGAGCAGTACTTC
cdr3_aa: CASSFGDREREQYF

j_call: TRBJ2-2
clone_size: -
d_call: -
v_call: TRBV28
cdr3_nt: TGTGCCAGCCGAGAGGGCGGCGGGGAGCTGTTTTTT
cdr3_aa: CASREGGGELFF

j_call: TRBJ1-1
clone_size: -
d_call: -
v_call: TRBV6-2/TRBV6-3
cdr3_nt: TGTGCCAGCAGTTTGTCAGGGATCACTGAAGCTTTCTTT
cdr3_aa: CASSLSGITEAFF

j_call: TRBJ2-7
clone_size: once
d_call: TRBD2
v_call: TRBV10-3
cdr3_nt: TGTGCCATCAGTGTAAGCCTAGCGGGATATAACGAGCAGTACTTC
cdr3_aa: CAISVSLAGYNEQYF

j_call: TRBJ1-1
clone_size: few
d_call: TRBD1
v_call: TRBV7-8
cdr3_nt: TGTGCCAGCAGCTTAGGGACAGGGGTTGAAGCTTTCTTT
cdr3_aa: CASSLGTGVEAFF

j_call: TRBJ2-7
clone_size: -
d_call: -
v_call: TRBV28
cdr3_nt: TGTGCCAGCAGCCTGGGGACTGGACGATACGAGCAGTACTTC
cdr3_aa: CASSLGTGRYEQYF

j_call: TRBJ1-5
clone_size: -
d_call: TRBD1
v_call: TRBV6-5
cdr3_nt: TGTGCCAGCAGTCGCCGACAGGGTGGCAATCAGCCCCAGCATTTT
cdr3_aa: CASSRRQGGNQPQHF

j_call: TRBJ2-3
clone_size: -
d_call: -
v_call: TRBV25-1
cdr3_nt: TGTGCCAGCGGAGATATCACAGATACGCAGTATTTT
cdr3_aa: CASGDITDTQYF

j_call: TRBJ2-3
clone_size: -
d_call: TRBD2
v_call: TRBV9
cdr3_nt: TGTGCCAGCAGTTCGGGTAGCGGGAGGGCCCTCGATACAGATACGCAGTATTTT
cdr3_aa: CASSSGSGRALDTDTQYF

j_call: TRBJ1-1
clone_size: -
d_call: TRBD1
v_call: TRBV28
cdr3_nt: TGTGCCAGCAACAGGGGCACTTACACTGAAGCTTTCTTT
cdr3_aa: CASNRGTYTEAFF

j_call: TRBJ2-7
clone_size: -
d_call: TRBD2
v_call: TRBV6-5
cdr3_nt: TGTGCCAGCAGTTACGTGACTAGCCCCGCAATCTACGAGCAGTACTTC
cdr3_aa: CASSYVTSPAIYEQYF

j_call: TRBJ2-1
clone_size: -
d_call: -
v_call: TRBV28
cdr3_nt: TGTGCCAGCAGTACTCAGGGTCGAGAGCAGTTCTTC
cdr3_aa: CASSTQGREQFF

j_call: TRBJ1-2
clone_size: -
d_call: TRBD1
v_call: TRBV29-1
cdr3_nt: TGCAGCGAGGACAGGGCAAGTAATGGCTACACCTTC
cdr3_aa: CSEDRASNGYTF

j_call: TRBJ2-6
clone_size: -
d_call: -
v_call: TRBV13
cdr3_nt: TGTGCCAGCAGCCCCAGCTCTGGGGCCAACGTCCTGACTTTC
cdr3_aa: CASSPSSGANVLTF

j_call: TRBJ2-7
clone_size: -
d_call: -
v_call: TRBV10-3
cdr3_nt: TGTGCCATCAGTGAGCCCCCGACTAGGTTCCCCTACGAGCAGTACTTC
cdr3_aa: CAISEPPTRFPYEQYF

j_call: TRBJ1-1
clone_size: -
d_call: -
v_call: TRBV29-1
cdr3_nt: TGCAGCGTTGACTCGGGGAAAAGCACTGAAGCTTTCTTT
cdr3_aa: CSVDSGKSTEAFF

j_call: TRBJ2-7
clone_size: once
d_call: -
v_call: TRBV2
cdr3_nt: TGTGCCAGCAGGGAGAACAGGGAGGGGACCTACGAGCAGTACTTC
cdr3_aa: CASRENREGTYEQYF

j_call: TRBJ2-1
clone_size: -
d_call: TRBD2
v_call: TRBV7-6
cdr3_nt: TGTGCCAGCAGCTCGAAAGCGGGGGGTCCCCTCAAATTCTTC
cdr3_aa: CASSSKAGGPLKFF

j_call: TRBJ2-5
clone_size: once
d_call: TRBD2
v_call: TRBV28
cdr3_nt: TGTGCCACAGAGACTAGCGGGAACCAAGAGACCCAGTACTTC
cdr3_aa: CATETSGNQETQYF

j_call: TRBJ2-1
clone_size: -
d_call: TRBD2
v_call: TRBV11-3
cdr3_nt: TGTGCCAGCAGCTCCCGACTAGCGGGCCACAATGAGCAGTTCTTC
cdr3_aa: CASSSRLAGHNEQFF

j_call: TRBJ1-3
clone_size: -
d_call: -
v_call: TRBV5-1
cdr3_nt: TGCGCCAGCAGCGTAGCTGGAAACACCATATATTTT
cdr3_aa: CASSVAGNTIYF

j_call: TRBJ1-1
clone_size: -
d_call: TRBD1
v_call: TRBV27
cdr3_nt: TGTGCCAGCAGTCTCTGGGACAGGGGGGACACTGAAGCTTTCTTT
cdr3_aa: CASSLWDRGDTEAFF

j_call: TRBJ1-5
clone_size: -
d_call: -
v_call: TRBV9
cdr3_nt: TGTGCCAGCAGCTCCGGGGGAGGGCATCAGCCCCAGCATTTT
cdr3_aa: CASSSGGGHQPQHF

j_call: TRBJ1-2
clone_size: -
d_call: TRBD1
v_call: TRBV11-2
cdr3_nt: TGTGCCAGCAGCCTGGGACAGGGGAGAGGCTATGGCTACACCTTC
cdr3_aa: CASSLGQGRGYGYTF

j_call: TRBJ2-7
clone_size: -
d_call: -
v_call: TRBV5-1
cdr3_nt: TGCGCCAGCAGCTTGGGCTCAGGGGATTACTCCTACGAGCAGTACTTC
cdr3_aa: CASSLGSGDYSYEQYF

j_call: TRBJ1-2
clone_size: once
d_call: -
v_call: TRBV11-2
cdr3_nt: TGTGCCAGCAGCGCCCGGAGGGCGCTGGCTGGCTACACCTTC
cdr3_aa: CASSARRALAGYTF